The 9 T cell receptor beta chains reported below all come from one sample, sequenced in a study of regulatory T cells in long-lasting Graves disease (dated by TCRdb to the early 2020s). This specimen's time point label, per the study, means: newly diagnosed GD, antithyroid drugs for less than 3 months. RNA was extracted from PBMCs in TRIzol for both TCR sequencing and RNA sequencing. The method was multiplex PCR. Sequenced on an Illumina HiSeq 4000. To build TCR beta libraries, CDR3 regions were amplified by Arm-PCR using iRepertoire HTBI primers. In-frame beta chains were kept once TCRdb had trimmed the public reads at Q25 with fastp and called clones with MiXCR. Rows merge per CDR3 protein into single entries with the most common DNA and genes. This sample gives around 480,000 distinct CDR3 sequences in total; about 16% of them show up just once. Roughly 25% of the sample is taken by the ten largest.

These same records also appear under a second study, on T cells in Graves' hyperthyroidism and ophthalmopathy.

The input for sequencing was peripheral blood mononuclear cells (PBMCs), taken at new diagnosis, from a patient treated with antithyroid drugs. Receptors were obtained from a woman aged 35-65 years with Graves disease. Donor details come from another sample of the same person, matched by shared clones.

In this sample, this clonotype turned up a few times. The V and J genes are TRBV7-3 and TRBJ1-3, with unresolved D. The germline V and J ends were trimmed by 5 bases and 6 bases, with 17 bases remaining between them. This CDR3 is built from 15 residues. The germline gives CDR1 SGHTA, CDR2 FQGTGA. CDR3 sequence reads: CASSGPELGVNTIYF. As DNA, the CDR3 is TGTGCCAGCAGCGGCCCGGAACTCGGGGTAAACACCATATATTTT.

At least ten counts were recorded for this clonotype. The chain employs TRBV2 and TRBJ2-7; D is perhaps TRBD2 (5 bases). The ends were cut back, 7 bases at V and 1 base at J, with 11 bases in the middle. The CDR3 totals 13 residues. Germline V lookup: CDR1 SNHLY, CDR2 FYNNEI. CDR3 region: CASMSLASYEQYF. CDR3 in DNA: TGTGCCAGCATGAGTCTAGCATCCTACGAGCAGTACTTC.

The table lists this clonotype with a few counts. The chain is built from TRBV15 and TRBJ2-3; 8 nucleotides line up with TRBD1. Germline V gene data show CDR1 as LNHNV and CDR2 as YYDKDF (reference sequence). There are 15 residues in the CDR3. V shed 5 bases and J 3 bases; nucleotides not matched to a gene: 7. The CDR3 reads CATSRRGQATDTQYF. CDR3 DNA: TGTGCCACCAGCCGTCGGGGACAGGCGACAGATACGCAGTATTTT.

This clonotype was recorded at least ten times. The rearrangement links TRBV11-2 to TRBJ1-1; 7 nucleotides match TRBD1. Germline CDR1 and CDR2: SGHAT and FQNNGV. This CDR3 contains 15 residues. V trimming: 3 bases; J trimming: 3 bases; junction bases outside the gene matches: 7. The chain's CDR3 is CASSLTGTYYTEAFF. DNA of the CDR3: TGTGCCAGCAGCTTGACAGGGACTTATTACACTGAAGCTTTCTTT.

This clonotype has a count of ten or more. This chain uses TRBV20-1 with TRBJ2-7; D might be TRBD1 (5 bases). The CDR3 has 17 residues. CDR1 and CDR2 (germline): DFQATT, SNEGSKA (reference sequence). The V end lost 1 base, the J end lost 3 bases, and 22 bases lay between the germline ends. CDR3 nucleotides: TGCAGTGCTAGAGCAAACCTGATGGGTGAGCAGGGCTACGAGCAGTACTTC. As protein: CSARANLMGEQGYEQYF.

The chain recombines TRBV5-1 with TRBJ2-7; TRBD1 aligns across 11 bases. The CDR3 runs to 15 residues. The germline gives CDR1 SGHRS, CDR2 YFSETQ. J gave up 1 base and V 4 bases, and 4 bases lay outside the gene matches. CDR3 sequence reads: CASSPDRGLSYEQYF. The CDR3 DNA sequence: TGCGCCAGCAGCCCGGACAGGGGGCTTTCCTACGAGCAGTACTTC.

This clonotype was counted between two and nine times. The chain couples TRBV20-1 to TRBJ1-2; 9 bases agree with TRBD1. The CDR3 is made up of 12 amino acids. Trimming removed 5 bases from V and 8 bases from J; junction bases left unmatched: 6. Germline-derived CDR1 and CDR2 are DFQATT and SNEGSKA (reference sequence). CDR3 nucleotides: TGCAGTGCTTCCGGGACAGGGCTCGGCTACACCTTC. Protein sequence: CSASGTGLGYTF.

Ten or more counts support this clonotype. The J gene is TRBJ1-6, the V gene TRBV5-1; the match to TRBD1 covers 9 bases. Germline V lookup: CDR1 SGHRS, CDR2 YFSETQ. Trimming removed 0 bases from V and 9 bases from J; junction bases left unmatched: 7. The CDR3 is 16 amino acids. The CDR3 sequence is CASSLEGQGVGSPLHF. The CDR3, as DNA: TGCGCCAGCAGCTTGGAGGGACAGGGTGTGGGTTCACCCCTCCACTTT.

This clonotype came up a few times. This chain joins TRBV6-1 and TRBJ2-1; 11 bases fit TRBD2. Per germline, CDR1 MNHNS and CDR2 SASEGT. The CDR3 extends over 14 amino acids. Germline trimming cut 10 bases from V and 2 bases from J; bases unmatched to any gene: 4. The CDR3, as DNA: TGTGCCACCCGGACTAGCGGGCCCTACAATGAGCAGTTCTTC. Residues: CATRTSGPYNEQFF.